This T cell receptor beta chain was observed in a study of CD8+ T cells in alopecia areata (dated by TCRdb to the late 2010s). Some background on the complete study: Treated patients were enrolled in an open-label pilot trial of oral tofacitinib at 5 to 10 mg twice daily for moderate-to-severe alopecia areata. Tofacitinib-treated patients had biopsies at baseline and at 4 and 24 weeks of treatment, with a later scalp biopsy in several patients. In treated patients, disease severity was measured using the SALT score, which gives the percentage of scalp surface area affected. In humans, TCRbeta sequencing was performed on scalp tissue and on sorted CD4+ and CD8+ peripheral blood T cells from healthy controls and from patients with patchy or totalis/universalis alopecia areata. Amplification of TCRbeta CDR3 regions was done by immunoSEQ multiplex PCR using 35 Vbeta forward primers and 13 Jbeta reverse primers. Tofacitinib was administered for 6 to 18 months, and 6 months of follow-up off drug were then conducted to assess delayed response and recurrence. Scalp clonality was compared among normal scalp (n=4), patchy alopecia areata scalp (n=8), and alopecia totalis/universalis scalp (n=8). The study used high-throughput TCRbeta sequencing to examine T cell clonal expansion in alopecia areata, in both the C3H/HeJ mouse model and human patients. RNA was extracted with the PAXgene miRNA kit for fixed scalp, the miRNeasy kit for PBMCs, and the RNeasy kit for mouse skin. What the study reported, not specific to this receptor: Tofacitinib significantly decreased scalp clonality and the number of expanded CD8+ clones among the top 100 scalp clones. Many expanded lesional clones were found to persist in scalp and blood during tofacitinib treatment, and relapse after treatment cessation may be partly explained by this persistence. Higher clonality and more expanded CD8+ clones were observed in lesional scalp than in normal scalp, particularly in alopecia totalis/universalis, a finding suggestive of antigenic drive. Shared TCR sequences between patients were less evident than in mice, which may be partly attributable to HLA diversity in the patient population. Unlike mouse skin, which is dominated by gammadelta T cells, normal human skin has resident alphabeta T cells that are also sequenced, and this complicates analysis of the scalp TCR repertoire. Because the treated cohort was small and had just a single nonresponder, larger studies are needed to establish links between baseline CD8+ expansion and response.

V ends up 3 bases short and J 3 bases short, with an unmatched junction base count of 13. Via the germline V gene, CDR1 is SGHDT and CDR2 YYEEEE. The CDR3 covers 18 residues, taking in both the cysteine and the phenylalanine. The CDR3 DNA has 54 bases and is translated from base 1. A single count supports this clone. The antigen this receptor binds is unknown. Base qualities were left out, and no much larger clone turns up one base away. The method behind the library was the immunoSEQ multiplex PCR assay. For TCR sequencing, RNA was extracted from every sample and reverse transcribed into cDNA to serve as template. First-strand cDNA was synthesized using SuperScript III with a 2:1 mix of oligo-dT and random hexamers. A synthetic immune receptor repertoire was used to measure amplification bias, and any remaining bias was corrected computationally. In the original analysis: Raw reads were preprocessed to remove errors, and CDR3 was defined according to IMGT conventions as the region from the conserved cysteine to phenylalanine. To get clonality, Shannon entropy was normalized by log2 of the number of productive unique TCRs and the result was subtracted from 1. Whether each scalp clone was CD4 or CD8 was inferred by checking scalp TCRbeta sequences against the CD4 and CD8 repertoires from sorted blood. Sourced from immuneACCESS, this table was stored by TCRdb with only in-frame sequences that have V and J called. A share of the clones is absent; for the studies checked, an unresolved V gene accounts for under half, and the remainder has no known explanation. That table furnishes V, J and clone size, whereas the DNA furnished D and trimming. A total of 150,000 to 200,000 clones appear in this sample, roughly 65% of them only once. The ten largest clones add up to roughly 0.91% of the sample.

The intended sense of this specimen's time point label: less than five weeks on oral tofacitinib. The sample's treatment or condition label, in plain terms: oral pan-JAK inhibitor, 5-10 mg twice daily. Lesional scalp punch biopsies and peripheral blood were obtained from alopecia areata patients. After PBMCs were isolated by density centrifugation and stained for CD3, CD4 and CD8, a FACSAria was used to sort CD4+ and CD8+ T cells. Sequenced material: CD4+ T cells sorted from blood, taken at week 4, from a patient treated with tofacitinib. The receptor was derived from a human donor with alopecia areata. The V gene is TRBV5-6 and the J gene is TRBJ2-7, and TRBD2 matches 12 of the central bases. The nucleotide sequence reads as follows: TGTGCCAGCAGCTCGGAGACTAGCGGGGGCCCGAATCGCTACGAGCAGTACTTC. Its coded protein is CASSSETSGGPNRYEQYF.